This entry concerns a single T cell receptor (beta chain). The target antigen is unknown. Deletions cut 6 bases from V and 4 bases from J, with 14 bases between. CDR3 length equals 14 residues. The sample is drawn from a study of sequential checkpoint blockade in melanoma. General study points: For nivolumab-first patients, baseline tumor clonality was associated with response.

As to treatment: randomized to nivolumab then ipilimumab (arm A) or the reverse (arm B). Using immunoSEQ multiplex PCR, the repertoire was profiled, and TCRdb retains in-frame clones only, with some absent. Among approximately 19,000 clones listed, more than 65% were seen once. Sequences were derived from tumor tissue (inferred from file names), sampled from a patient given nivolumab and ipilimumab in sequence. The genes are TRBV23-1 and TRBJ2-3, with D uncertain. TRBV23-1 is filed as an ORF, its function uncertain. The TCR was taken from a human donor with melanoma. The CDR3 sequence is CASSLPELADTQYF. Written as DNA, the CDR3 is TGCGCCAGCAGCCTCCCAGAGTTGGCAGATACGCAGTATTTT.